These 8 T cell receptor beta chains originate from one sample sequenced in a study of blood T cell repertoires in COVID-19 (dated by TCRdb to about 2020). Libraries came from the immunoSEQ multiplex PCR assay. The table comes from immuneACCESS by way of TCRdb, which keeps in-frame sequences with V and J called. Part of the clones is missing from these tables; in studies checked, under half for an unresolved V gene and the rest for unknown reasons. For this sample there are some 150,000 clones; approximately 81% appear just once. Roughly two fifths of the sample is held by the ten biggest clonotypes. The source material was peripheral blood. These receptors all come from a human donor in a cohort sampled during active COVID-19.

The V gene is TRBV7-8, the J gene TRBJ1-3; D uncertain. Germline V gene lookup returns CDR1 SGHVS and CDR2 FQNEAQ. The CDR3 sequence is 15 residues long. Trimming took 0 bases from V and 4 from J, leaving 10 bases between them. The CDR3 bases are TGTGCCAGCAGCTTAGCGCTGGGCTTCGGAAACACCATATATTTT. Its protein product is CASSLALGFGNTIYF.

The chain couples TRBV19 to TRBJ1-2; the match to TRBD1 covers 7 bases. The CDR3 is 12 amino acids. V trimming: 7 bases; J trimming: 7 bases; junction bases outside the gene matches: 6. CDR1 and CDR2 from the germline V gene are LNHDA and SQIVND (reference sequence). The CDR3: CASNEGGFGYTF. CDR3 DNA sequence: TGTGCCAGTAATGAAGGGGGCTTTGGCTACACCTTC.

This rearrangement joins TRBV7-2 to TRBJ2-1, with TRBD1 matching over 10 bases. This CDR3 region has 15 residues. After removal of 5 bases from V and 2 bases from J, the junction contained 3 bases not matched to a gene. CDR1 is SGHTA and CDR2 is FQGNSA in the germline V gene. This CDR3 is CASSRDRGTYNEQFF. CDR3 nucleotides: TGTGCCAGCAGCCGGGACAGGGGCACCTACAATGAGCAGTTCTTC.

The rearrangement links TRBV15 to TRBJ2-2; tentatively, D is TRBD1 (6 bases). The CDR3 covers 17 residues. Germline loops: CDR1 LNHNV, CDR2 YYDKDF (reference sequence). V was cut by 0 bases and J by 5 bases, with 16 bases left in between. The CDR3 DNA reads as TGTGCCACCAGCAGAGATCTGGGGGCGGTCAATACCGGGGAGCTGTTTTTT. Its translation is CATSRDLGAVNTGELFF.

The chain employs TRBV3-1 (or the pseudogene TRBV3-2) and TRBJ2-3; 7 nucleotides agree with TRBD2. Germline V gene sequence: CDR1 LGHDT, CDR2 YNNKEL (reference sequence). The J segment lost 3 bases and the V segment lost 3 bases, leaving 9 bases of the junction unmatched. This CDR3 region has 16 residues. The DNA for the CDR3 is TGTGCCAGCAGCCAGGGGAACGGCGGGGGAACAGATACGCAGTATTTT. This encodes CASSQGNGGGTDTQYF.

The chain combines TRBV4-3 with TRBJ2-1; TRBD2 agrees at 8 bases. V lost 3 bases to trimming and J lost 8 bases; unmatched junction nucleotides: 6. The CDR3 runs 14 residues. Germline CDR1 LGHNA, CDR2 YSLEER. Here the CDR3 DNA reads TGCGCCAGCAGCCAGGGACTAGTTAGTCATGAGCAGTTCTTC. This encodes CASSQGLVSHEQFF.

The V and J genes are TRBV5-5 and TRBJ1-2; possibly TRBD1 for D (5 bases). Trimming stripped 4 bases from V and 3 bases from J, with 13 bases between. The CDR3 covers 14 residues. Per germline, CDR1 SGHKS and CDR2 YYEKEE (reference sequence). The CDR3 DNA is TGTGCCAGCAGCCCCATGGACAAGGACTATGGCTACACCTTC. Amino acid sequence: CASSPMDKDYGYTF.

The chain uses TRBV18 and TRBJ1-3; tentatively, D is TRBD1 (5 bases). The germline CDR1 and CDR2 sequences are KGHSH and LQKENI. The CDR3 runs to 16 residues. Deletions cut 3 bases from V and 2 bases from J, with 14 bases between. The CDR3 sequence is CASSPGEGTAGNTIYF. CDR3 DNA sequence: TGTGCCAGCTCACCGGGGGAGGGGACTGCTGGAAACACCATATATTTT.